These 32 T cell receptor beta chains were all obtained from the same sample, sequenced in a study of T cells generated in artificial thymic organoids. TCRalpha and TCRbeta libraries were amplified separately by semi-nested PCR with TRAC or TRBC reverse primers. MiXCR, run by TCRdb on the 5' RACE reads, gives a single entry per CDR3 protein. The sample lists 7,500 to 9,000 distinct CDR3 sequences; around 18% were seen once. Sequenced material: naive CD8+ T cells from the thymus. This sample's subset: CD3+TCRalphabeta+CD8SP T cells; for blood, CD45RO-CCR7+ naive CD8+ T cells. These receptors were taken from a human donor who gave cord blood stem cells for thymic organoid culture, a cardiac surgery patient who gave postnatal thymus, or a blood donor (not recorded which).

In this sample, this clonotype turned up a few times. The junction and the germline gene differ at one end; a read error may be behind it. The V call is TRBV28, the J call TRBJ2-1, with 9 bases matching TRBD2. Looked up from germline, CDR1 is MDHEN and CDR2 is SYDVKM. This CDR3 spans 13 amino acids. The CDR3 sequence is CASRQGLALFMVF. CDR3 nucleotides: TGTGCCAGCAGACAAGGACTAGCGCTATTCATGGTCTTC.

This clonotype was counted between two and nine times. This chain connects TRBV12-5 to TRBJ2-7; no clear D gene. The germline V gene encodes CDR1 LGHNT and CDR2 FRNRAP. Trimming took off 1 base at V and 6 bases at J, with 16 bases between the two ends. This CDR3 is 15 amino acids long. CDR3 DNA: TGTGCTAGTGGTTTGGCGGGCCGGGCTATGGTCGAGCAGTACTTC. It codes for CASGLAGRAMVEQYF.

This clonotype is medium-sized by share. The V and J genes are TRBV29-1 and TRBJ2-1, with 11 bases identical to TRBD1. The CDR3 has 18 residues. Per germline, CDR1 SQVTM and CDR2 ANQGSEA. After removal of 1 base from V and 6 bases from J, the junction contained 14 bases not matched to a gene. DNA for the CDR3: TGCAGCGTTGAAGGTCATCCGGTTGGGGACAGGGGGGGCAATGAGCAGTTCTTC. Its protein is CSVEGHPVGDRGGNEQFF.

This chain connects TRBV21-1 to TRBJ2-7; no DNA check was done on the table's D call, TRBD1. TRBV21-1 is deemed a pseudogene. This CDR3 is 13 amino acids long. This CDR3 is CASSDVGPYEQYV. The CDR3 bases are TGTGCCAGCAGCGACGTGGGGCCCTACGAGCAGTACGTC.

On this clonotype: This may come from a read error, since a much larger clone is one base off. The chain carries TRBV12-3 or TRBV12-4 and TRBJ2-2; weak D call: TRBD1 (5 bases). Trimming took 7 bases from V and 7 from J, leaving 16 bases between them. This CDR3 is built from 14 residues. CDR3 protein: CASTVLGVLGELFF. CDR3 DNA sequence: TGTGCCAGCACCGTATTAGGGGTACTCGGGGAGCTGTTTTTT.

The rearrangement uses TRBV28 and TRBJ2-7, with a tentative D call TRBD2 (5 bases). V was trimmed by 7 bases and J by 2 bases, leaving 18 bases between them. Germline V gene data show CDR1 as MDHEN and CDR2 as SYDVKM. This CDR3 is built from 15 residues. CDR3 nucleotides: TGTGCCAGCATCGAGGGTTGGGCGGCAGCCTACGAGCAGTACTTC. It is translated as CASIEGWAAAYEQYF.

The chain is built from TRBV9 and TRBJ2-1; weak D call: TRBD2 (5 bases). CDR1 is SGDLS, CDR2 YYNGEE, per germline. V lost 0 bases and J 2 bases, leaving 15 bases between the germline ends. This CDR3 comprises 17 residues. The CDR3 coding sequence is TGTGCCAGCAGCGTAGAGGGAGTAGTCATTGCCTACAATGAGCAGTTCTTC. Amino acid sequence: CASSVEGVVIAYNEQFF.

Comment on this clonotype: A much larger clone lies one base from this, so it may be a read error. The CDR3 sequence: CSARDSATDYGYTF. For the CDR3, the DNA is TGCAGTGCTAGAGATTCCGCGACAGACTATGGCTACACCTTC. The chain couples TRBV20-1 to TRBJ1-2; D may be TRBD1 (5 bases). V was shortened by 0 bases and J by 3 bases, with 11 bases between the two germline ends. This CDR3 has 14 amino acids. CDR1 and CDR2 from the germline V gene are DFQATT and SNEGSKA (reference sequence).

This clonotype is medium-sized within its sample. J is TRBJ2-2 and V is TRBV9; D is perhaps TRBD2 (6 bases). The CDR3 is 17 residues long. V was pared by 4 bases and J by 1 base, with 17 bases between. Germline CDR1 reads SGDLS; CDR2 reads YYNGEE. CDR3 nucleotides: TGTGCCAGCAGCTCCACCCACTGGCGGGAGAACACCGGGGAGCTGTTTTTT. Its translation: CASSSTHWRENTGELFF.

This clonotype rates as medium-sized. The chain uses TRBV21-1 and TRBJ2-7. TRBV21-1 is a documented pseudogene. The CDR3 is made up of 14 amino acids. CDR3 sequence reads: CASIQSGSVCEQYF. DNA of the CDR3: TGTGCCAGCATCCAAAGCGGGAGTGTTTGCGAGCAGTACTTC.

The DNA for the CDR3 is TGCGCCAGCAGCCAAGTGGGGGACTACGAGCAGTACTTC. This sequence encodes CASSQVGDYEQYF. The V gene is TRBV4-1, the J gene TRBJ2-7; D may match TRBD1 or TRBD2 (5 bases each). The CDR3 extends over 13 amino acids. The germline V gene encodes CDR1 MGHRA and CDR2 YSYEKL. V lost 1 base, J lost 3 bases, and 7 bases lay in between.

This chain joins TRBV24-1 and TRBJ1-5, with 10 bases identical to TRBD1. Losses at the gene ends were 3 bases for V and 2 bases for J; bases not matched to a gene: 9. The CDR3 totals 18 residues. Germline CDR1 is KGHDR and CDR2 is SFDVKD. CDR3 protein: CATSDDPPGTGGNQPQHF. The CDR3 coding sequence is TGTGCCACCAGTGATGACCCACCCGGGACAGGGGGCAATCAGCCCCAGCATTTT.

This clonotype turned up a few times. A much larger clone lies one base from this, so it may be a read error. The chain uses TRBV5-1 and TRBJ2-5, with a tentative D call TRBD1 (7 bases). Germline CDR1 SGHRS, CDR2 YFSETQ. CDR3 size: 15 residues. The DNA of the CDR3 is TGCGTCAGCAGCTTGAACAGGGGAGGTCAAGAGACCCAGTACTTC. Translation: CVSSLNRGGQETQYF.

This clonotype was seen ten or more times. CDR3 in amino acids: CASSRLRTQVLNTEAFF. CDR3 nucleotides: TGCGCCAGCAGCAGACTCCGCACACAGGTTCTGAACACTGAAGCTTTCTTT. This chain joins TRBV4-1 and TRBJ1-1; the D gene is possibly TRBD1 (5 bases). The CDR3 is 17 residues long. The V and J ends lost 5 bases and 0 bases respectively, with 19 bases between them. Germline-derived CDR1 and CDR2 are MGHRA and YSYEKL.

This clonotype is medium-sized. The rearrangement joins TRBV10-3 to TRBJ2-7, with D uncertain. Trimming stripped 8 bases from V and 1 base from J, with 15 bases between. The germline V gene has CDR1 ENHRY and CDR2 SYGVKD. This CDR3 spans 14 amino acids. CDR3 sequence (DNA): TGTGCCATCGGCCCCAGAGGAAGTTCCTACGAGCAGTACTTC. Its protein product is CAIGPRGSSYEQYF.

This clonotype counts as medium-sized. The chain links TRBV11-2 to TRBJ2-1; D is unresolved. V was clipped by 5 bases and J by 0 bases, with 14 bases between them. The CDR3 is 16 amino acids. Germline values: CDR1 SGHAT, CDR2 FQNNGV. The CDR3 sequence is CASSTLGLSSYNEQFF. The CDR3 DNA reads TGTGCCAGCAGCACTTTGGGTCTTAGCTCCTACAATGAGCAGTTCTTC.

This clonotype is categorized as medium-sized. The V and J genes are TRBV28 and TRBJ2-2, with 7 bases that match TRBD1. The CDR3 has 13 amino acids. The ends lost 6 bases at V and 14 bases at J; junction bases unmatched: 12. CDR1 is MDHEN, CDR2 SYDVKM, per germline. The CDR3 region has the DNA TGTGCCAGCAGCTTAACAGGGGTTGCATTCCTGTTTTTT. It yields the protein CASSLTGVAFLFF.

By share, this clonotype ranks as medium-sized (0.01 to 0.1%). The chain recombines TRBV4-1 with TRBJ2-7; TRBD2 aligns across 11 bases. J gave up 1 base and V 1 base, and 0 bases lay outside the gene matches. Germline CDR1 MGHRA, CDR2 YSYEKL. CDR3 length equals 15 residues. CDR3 protein: CASSQVAGGSYEQYF. The CDR3 DNA reads as TGCGCCAGCAGCCAAGTAGCGGGAGGGTCCTACGAGCAGTACTTC.

Turning to this clonotype: At one of its ends the junction is not consistent with the germline gene, which may arise from a read error. The chain is built from TRBV6-5 and TRBJ2-5, with 11 bases identical to TRBD2. Germline V gene lookup returns CDR1 MNHEY and CDR2 SVGAGI. This CDR3 has 16 residues. CDR3 amino acids: CANSSLAGESQETQYF. CDR3 sequence (DNA): TGTGCCAACAGTTCACTAGCGGGAGAGAGCCAAGAGACCCAGTACTTC.

The sample holds a few counts of this clonotype. The genes are TRBV6-1 and TRBJ2-2; D is unclear. Between the trimmed V and J ends, which lost 5 bases and 7 bases, there was a span of 14 bases. Germline lookup yields CDR1 MNHNS and CDR2 SASEGT. The CDR3 extends over 14 amino acids. CDR3 residues: CASSPSGPLGELFF. The DNA for the CDR3 is TGTGCCAGCAGTCCGTCCGGACCCCTCGGGGAGCTGTTTTTT.

Relative to its sample, this clonotype is medium-sized. The CDR3 protein is CASSLGTGVYIGEQFF. As DNA, the CDR3 is TGTGCCAGCAGCTTAGGGACAGGGGTTTATATTGGTGAGCAGTTCTTC. The chain couples TRBV7-2 to TRBJ2-1, with 9 bases fitting TRBD1. Germline V CDR1 and CDR2: SGHTA, FQGNSA. The CDR3 has 16 residues. The ends lost 1 base at V and 9 bases at J; junction bases unmatched: 10.

In its sample, this clonotype ranks as medium-sized. This sequence joins TRBV10-3 and TRBJ1-1; tentative D call: TRBD1 (5 bases). V was cut by 11 bases and J by 2 bases, with 21 bases left in between. CDR3 length equals 15 residues. CDR1 ENHRY and CDR2 SYGVKD come from the germline V gene. CDR3 nucleotide sequence: TGTGCCGCCGCCCCAGGGCCCATTTCCAACACTGAAGCTTTCTTT. This codes for CAAAPGPISNTEAFF.

Within the sample, this clonotype is medium-sized. CDR3 amino acids: CSSNFYSYNEQFF. The CDR3 DNA reads as TGCAGCAGTAACTTCTACTCCTACAATGAGCAGTTCTTC. The chain couples TRBV29-1 to TRBJ2-1; no reliable D call. Germline V gene data show CDR1 as SQVTM and CDR2 as ANQGSEA. The CDR3 extends over 13 amino acids. Trimming left V 8 bases short and J 0 bases short, with 11 bases between.

This clonotype is labeled medium-sized. This chain links TRBV27 with TRBJ1-4; D is uncertain. This CDR3 spans 17 amino acids. Germline CDR1 is MNHEY and CDR2 is SMNVEV (reference sequence). V dropped 5 bases and J dropped 2 bases, with 18 bases sitting between them. CDR3 region: CASSPLIGDSTNEKLFF. Written as DNA, the CDR3 is TGTGCCAGCAGTCCCCTGATTGGGGATTCGACTAATGAAAAACTGTTTTTT. Variable domain in full (rest from reference TRBV27 and TRBJ1-4): EAQVTQNPRYLITVTGKKLTVTCSQNMNHEYMSWYRQDPGLGLRQIYYSMNVEVTDKGDVPEGYKVSRKEKRNFPLILESPSPNQTSLYFCASSPLIGDSTNEKLFFGSGTQLSVL.

The rearrangement joins TRBV15 to TRBJ2-2; D remains unclear. Germline CDR1 LNHNV, CDR2 YYDKDF (reference sequence). The CDR3 runs 15 residues. V was clipped by 2 bases and J by 1 base, with 8 bases between them. The CDR3 sequence: CATSRKGVNTGELFF. The DNA for the CDR3 is TGTGCCACCAGCAGAAAGGGTGTGAACACCGGGGAGCTGTTTTTT.

The rearrangement uses TRBV20-1 and TRBJ2-7, with a weak D call TRBD2 (6 bases). From germline, CDR1 is DFQATT and CDR2 SNEGSKA (reference sequence). The length of the CDR3 is 15 residues. V was shortened by 2 bases and J by 4 bases, with 18 bases between the two germline ends. The CDR3 DNA reads TGCAGTGCTAGAAGTATTAGCGGACCGCTATACGAGCAGTACTTC. Residues: CSARSISGPLYEQYF.

As to this clonotype: This may arise from a read error, as a much more abundant clone is one base away. The V and J genes are TRBV6-2 or TRBV6-3 and TRBJ1-1; D is possibly TRBD1 (5 bases). The CDR3 sequence is 16 residues long. Germline V CDR1 and CDR2: MNHEY, SVGEGT. CDR3 loop: CAGSLNRQNPNTEAFF. The CDR3 coding sequence is TGTGCCGGCAGTTTAAATCGACAGAATCCGAACACTGAAGCTTTCTTT.

This clonotype was seen a handful of times. The V gene is TRBV10-1, the J gene TRBJ2-1, with 13 bases matching TRBD2. Germline trimming cut 4 bases from V and 11 bases from J; bases unmatched to any gene: 8. Germline V CDR1 and CDR2: WNHNN, SYGVQD (reference sequence). The CDR3 has 15 residues. The CDR3 DNA sequence: TGCGCCAGCAGTGGATCGGGACTAGCGGGGCTAAAGCAGTTCTTC. Its protein product is CASSGSGLAGLKQFF.

This clonotype has a handful of counts. A single base separates this from a much larger clone, so it may be a read error. V is TRBV6-5 and J is TRBJ2-7; D is ambiguous. CDR3 size: 14 residues. Per germline, CDR1 MNHEY and CDR2 SVGAGI. The V gene lost 0 bases and the J gene lost 2 bases, with 8 bases spanning the gap. CDR3 bases: TGTGCCAGCAGTTACTCGCGCAGGCCCTACGAGCAGTACTTC. Its translation: CASSYSRRPYEQYF.

Turning to this clonotype: A much larger clone differs by one base, so this may be a read error. The J gene is TRBJ1-2, the V gene TRBV6-5, with D possibly matching TRBD1 (5 bases). V shed 2 bases and J shed 5 bases, with 21 bases lying between them. This CDR3 comprises 17 residues. CDR1 is MNHEY, CDR2 SVGAGI, per germline. The CDR3 DNA reads TGTGCCAGCAGTTACCGAACGGACGGGGCTGGTCGGTATGGCTACACCTTC. Translated: CASSYRTDGAGRYGYTF.

The chain is built from TRBV6-5 and TRBJ1-6; D may be TRBD1 (6 bases). V lost 5 bases and J 9 bases, leaving 14 bases between the germline ends. The CDR3 extends over 14 amino acids. Germline CDR1 is MNHEY and CDR2 is SVGAGI. The CDR3 DNA follows: TGTGCCAGCAGTCTAGGGGGGGGAGGTTCACCCCTCCACTTT. Translating it yields CASSLGGGGSPLHF.

This clonotype was recorded a few times. This sequence joins TRBV5-1 and TRBJ2-1, with D maybe TRBD2 (6 bases). Germline values: CDR1 SGHRS, CDR2 YFSETQ. The CDR3 has 15 residues. V was cut by 0 bases and J by 8 bases, with 15 bases left in between. CDR3 sequence (DNA): TGCGCCAGCAGCTTGGCGGGAGAACTTCTCGATGAGCAGTTCTTC. It encodes CASSLAGELLDEQFF.